This TCR beta chain was observed in a study of cytomegalovirus exposure and HLA in healthy donors. Healthy bone marrow donors made up the donors. Concerning this clone: Its antigen is not identified.

CDR1 is LNHDA and CDR2 is SQIVND in the germline V gene (reference sequence). The CDR3 runs to 12 residues. The V and J ends lost 5 bases and 7 bases respectively, with 9 bases between them. This PCR relied on a set of 60 Vbeta primers and 13 Jbeta primers. Sequencing used immunoSEQ multiplex PCR; TCRdb keeps in-frame clones, though not all of them. This table holds tens of thousands of clones, around 65% found once. Findings and caveats of the study: A later analysis linked a missense DCLRE1C variant to TCR beta V- and J-gene trimming. TCR beta sequences reportedly predicted the HLA-A and HLA-B alleles of most subjects accurately.

Input material: PBMCs. This clonotype originated in a man aged 60-69 years in good health and CMV-seropositive. The chain recombines TRBV19 with TRBJ2-1; D is unclear. The CDR3 loop reads CASSLTRNEQFF. The CDR3 DNA reads TGTGCCAGTAGTCTTACCCGGAATGAGCAGTTCTTC.